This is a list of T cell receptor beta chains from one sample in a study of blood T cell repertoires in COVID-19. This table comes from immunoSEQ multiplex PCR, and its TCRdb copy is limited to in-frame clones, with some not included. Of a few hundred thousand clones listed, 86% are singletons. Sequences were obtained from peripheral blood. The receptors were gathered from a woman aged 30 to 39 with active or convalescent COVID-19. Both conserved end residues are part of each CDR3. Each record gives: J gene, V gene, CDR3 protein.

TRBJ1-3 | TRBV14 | CASSQGHSGNTIYF
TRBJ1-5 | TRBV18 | CASLGSGGNNQPQHF
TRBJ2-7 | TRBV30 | CAWSVVGPLEQYF
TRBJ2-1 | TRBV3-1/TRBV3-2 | CASSQNNRAGEQFF
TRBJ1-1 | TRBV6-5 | CASSPYGQGGEAFF
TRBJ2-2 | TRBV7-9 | CASSPAVAGGKELFF
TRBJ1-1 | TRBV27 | CASSLDRMNTEAFF
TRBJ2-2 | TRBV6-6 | CATNPDRVTGELFF
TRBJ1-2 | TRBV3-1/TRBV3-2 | CASSQDPGRGGYTF
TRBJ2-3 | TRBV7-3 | CASSVGSPPDTQYF
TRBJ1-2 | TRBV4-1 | CASSQARGNRGRVGYTF
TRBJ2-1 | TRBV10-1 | CASGLGMEGNEQFF
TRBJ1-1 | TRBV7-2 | CASSPGQKFEAFF
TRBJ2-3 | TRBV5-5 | CASSIGGVTDTQYF
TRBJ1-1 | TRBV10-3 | CASRGVAEAFF
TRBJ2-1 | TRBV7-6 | CASSLTASGGDEQFF
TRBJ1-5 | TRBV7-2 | CASSQNRDEPQHF
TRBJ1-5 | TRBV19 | CASIRSPRGPQHF
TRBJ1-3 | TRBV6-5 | CASSYSEGSGNTIYF
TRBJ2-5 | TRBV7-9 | CASSLAPGTERETQYF
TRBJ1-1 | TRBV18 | CASSPDSSSPEAFF
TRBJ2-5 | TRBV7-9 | CASSWAEYQETQYF
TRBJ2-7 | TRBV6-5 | CASSYSGLSLYYEQYF
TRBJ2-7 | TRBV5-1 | CASSLVGRGKSYEQYF
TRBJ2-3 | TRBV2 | CASTTSLGGRATQYF
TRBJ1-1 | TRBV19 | CASSAGASPTEAFF
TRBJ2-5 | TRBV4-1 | CASSQPTSEGTQYF
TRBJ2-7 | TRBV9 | CASSVDAGMSYEQYF
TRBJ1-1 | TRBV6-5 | CASSTQGLGSTEAFF
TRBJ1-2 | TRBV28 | CASVRGGSYGYTF
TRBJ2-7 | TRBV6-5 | CASRRTGAYEQYF
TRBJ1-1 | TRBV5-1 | CASSFDSNTEAFF
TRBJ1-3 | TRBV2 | CASTTGQAAGNTIYF
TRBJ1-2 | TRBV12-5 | CASGLSSEDRGRRGYTF
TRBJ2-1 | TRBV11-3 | CASSSSGLAGSEQFF
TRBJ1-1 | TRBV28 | CASSLPTGGAFF
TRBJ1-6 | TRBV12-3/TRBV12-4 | CASSFGVTPLHF
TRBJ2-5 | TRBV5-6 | CASSLSSGGPQTQYF
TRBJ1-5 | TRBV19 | CASSSQGAAQPQHF
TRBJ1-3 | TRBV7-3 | CASSANSLPGNTIYF
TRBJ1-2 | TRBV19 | CASSISGTGGFGYTF
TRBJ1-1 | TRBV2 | CASSSKRGGGTEAFF
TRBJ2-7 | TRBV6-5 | CASTRDRDRHEQYF
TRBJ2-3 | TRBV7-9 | CASSGGGDTQYF
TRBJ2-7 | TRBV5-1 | CASSLPGTYEQYF
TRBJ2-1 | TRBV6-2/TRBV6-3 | CASSYLSEGREQFF